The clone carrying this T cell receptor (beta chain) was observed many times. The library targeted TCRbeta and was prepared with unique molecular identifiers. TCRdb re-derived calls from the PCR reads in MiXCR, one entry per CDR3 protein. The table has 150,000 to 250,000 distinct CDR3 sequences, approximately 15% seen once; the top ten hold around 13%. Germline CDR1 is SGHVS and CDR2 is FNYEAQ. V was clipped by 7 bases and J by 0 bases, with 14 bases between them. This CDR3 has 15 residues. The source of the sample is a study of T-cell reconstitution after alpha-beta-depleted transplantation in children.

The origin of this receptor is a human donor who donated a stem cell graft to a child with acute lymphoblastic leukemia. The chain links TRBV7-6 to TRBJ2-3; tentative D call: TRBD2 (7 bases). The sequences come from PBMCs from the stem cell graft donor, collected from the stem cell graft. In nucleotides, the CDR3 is TGTGCCAGCACCAGGGGAGGGTTTAGCACAGATACGCAGTATTTT. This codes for CASTRGGFSTDTQYF.